This T cell receptor (beta chain) was profiled in a study of T cell changes during pregnancy in multiple sclerosis. The ends lost 3 bases at V and 13 bases at J; junction bases unmatched: 10. Germline assignment: CDR1 SQVTM and CDR2 ANQGSEA. There are 12 residues in the CDR3. This table comes from immunoSEQ multiplex PCR, and its TCRdb copy is limited to in-frame clones, with some not included. Found here are tens of thousands of clones, over 90% of them singletons; the top ten hold less than 3.5%. The chain joins TRBV29-1 to TRBJ2-3, with 7 bases lining up with TRBD2. The sample was CD8+ T cells from peripheral blood mononuclear cells, taken in the third trimester of pregnancy. The receptor was derived from a female donor with multiple sclerosis, enrolled in a pregnancy study. DNA for the CDR3: TGCAGCGTTGATATCCGCGGGGAGGGCGAGTATTTT. This gives the protein CSVDIRGEGEYF.